The 11 T cell receptor beta chains below come from one sample, sequenced in a study of blood T cells in healthy people across ages. Combining a sample-barcoded 5' primer with a J-beta primer mix, a second PCR ran for about 7 to 11 cycles. One entry per CDR3 protein, called by TCRdb with MiXCR from the 5' RACE reads. The sample lists roughly 730,000 distinct CDR3 sequences, around three fifths occurring once. Material for sequencing was blood. These TCRs come from a man aged 35-49 years in good health.

Of note for this clonotype: A much larger clone lies a single base off, so this may be a read error. The J gene is TRBJ2-6, the V gene TRBV28; D is perhaps TRBD2 (6 bases). V gave up 11 bases and J gave up 0 bases, with 17 bases separating them. The CDR3 contains 16 residues. Germline V gene sequence: CDR1 MDHEN, CDR2 SYDVKM. The CDR3 is CAGLTGGASGANVLTF. In nucleotides, the CDR3 is TGTGCCGGCCTTACCGGCGGGGCCTCTGGGGCCAACGTCCTGACTTTC.

The chain links TRBV7-3 to TRBJ2-1, with a weak D call TRBD1 (6 bases). Trimming pared 5 bases from V and 9 bases from J, leaving 23 bases between. This CDR3 is 16 amino acids long. Germline V CDR1 and CDR2: SGHTA, FQGTGA. The CDR3 spells CASSASRNRVVGEQFF. DNA of the CDR3: TGTGCCAGCAGCGCATCCCGGAACAGGGTGGTTGGTGAGCAGTTCTTC.

V and J are TRBV20-1 and TRBJ2-3, with TRBD2 identical over 7 bases. The CDR3 is 13 amino acids. Unmatched junction bases numbered 8, after V lost 3 bases and J lost 8 bases. Germline-derived CDR1 and CDR2 are DFQATT and SNEGSKA (reference sequence). The CDR3 coding sequence is TGCAGTGCTAGTCAAGGCGGGGGTGGTACGCAGTATTTT. The encoded protein is CSASQGGGGTQYF.

This rearrangement joins TRBV7-6 to TRBJ2-1; either TRBD1 or TRBD2 may supply D (5 bases each). In germline, CDR1 is SGHVS, CDR2 FNYEAQ. The CDR3 spans 15 residues. The V gene lost 5 bases and the J gene lost 7 bases, with 18 bases spanning the gap. CDR3 sequence (DNA): TGTGCCAGCAGCCCAAGGGACCCGATACTTAATGAGCAGTTCTTC. It yields the protein CASSPRDPILNEQFF.

V is TRBV9 and J is TRBJ2-5; 8 bases fit TRBD2. J was trimmed by 11 bases and V by 3 bases; bases with no gene match: 12. The CDR3 is 14 amino acids. Germline assignment: CDR1 SGDLS and CDR2 YYNGEE. The CDR3 DNA follows: TGTGCCAGCAGCGCACTGACTAGCGCCAATGAGCAGTACTTC. Protein sequence: CASSALTSANEQYF. Full variable domain (remainder filled in from reference TRBV9 and TRBJ2-5): DSGVTQTPKHLITATGQRVTLRCSPRSGDLSVYWYQQSLDQGLQFLIQYYNGEERAKGNILERFSAQQFPDLHSELNLSSLELGDSALYFCASSALTSANEQYFGPGTRLLVL.

CDR3 protein: CAISDPNPGLALPRADRETQYF. CDR3 nucleotides: TGTGCCATCAGTGACCCAAATCCGGGACTAGCCCTCCCGAGGGCCGATCGGGAGACCCAGTACTTC. The chain uses TRBV10-3 and TRBJ2-4, with 9 bases fitting TRBD2. The DNA end lines up better with TRBJ2-5; the J call may be wrong. In germline, CDR1 is ENHRY, CDR2 SYGVKD. This CDR3 contains 22 residues.

This clonotype was detected only a few times. The chain recombines TRBV7-2 with TRBJ2-7, with D unclear. Trimming removed 5 bases at V and 4 bases at J, with 6 bases between. The CDR3 covers 11 residues. Germline V gives CDR1 SGHTA, CDR2 FQGNSA. CDR3 bases: TGTGCCAGCAGCCCGATGTACGAGCAGTACTTC. Protein: CASSPMYEQYF.

This clonotype has at least ten counts. The V and J genes are TRBV3-1 and TRBJ2-5; D is possibly TRBD1 or TRBD2 (5 bases each). V was shortened by 1 base and J by 4 bases, with 10 bases between the two germline ends. Germline-derived CDR1 and CDR2 are LGHDT and YNNKEL (reference sequence). The CDR3 contains 14 residues. The CDR3 bases are TGTGCCAGCAGCCAAGTCGGGACCCTAGAGACCCAGTACTTC. Translation: CASSQVGTLETQYF.

The genes are TRBV12-3 or TRBV12-4 and TRBJ2-3; maybe TRBD1 (6 bases). Deletions cut 3 bases from V and 2 bases from J, with 18 bases between. There are 17 residues in the CDR3. CDR3 DNA: TGTGCCAGCAGTTTGTCGCCAAGGACAGACAACACAGATACGCAGTATTTT. Translated: CASSLSPRTDNTDTQYF.

The table lists this clonotype with a count of one. The V call is TRBV11-2, the J call TRBJ1-1; 10 bases agree with TRBD1. The CDR3 has 17 amino acids. Germline assignment: CDR1 SGHAT and CDR2 FQNNGV. J was trimmed by 0 bases and V by 5 bases; bases with no gene match: 9. This CDR3 is CASSEGQGKTLNTEAFF. The CDR3 bases are TGTGCCAGCAGCGAGGGACAGGGGAAGACATTGAACACTGAAGCTTTCTTT.

The chain combines TRBV20-1 with TRBJ2-3; perhaps D is TRBD1 or TRBD2 (5 bases each). V shed 5 bases and J shed 4 bases, with 16 bases lying between them. The CDR3 consists of 14 residues. Looked up from germline, CDR1 is DFQATT and CDR2 is SNEGSKA (reference sequence). CDR3 sequence: CSALRDLRADTQYF. The CDR3 region has the DNA TGCAGTGCTCTCCGGGATCTCAGGGCAGATACGCAGTATTTT.